This T cell receptor beta chain was recorded in a study of blood T cells in healthy people across ages. For the second PCR, which ran for about 7 to 12 cycles, a sample-barcoded 5' primer and a J-beta primer mix were used. Through a template-switch adaptor with 12 random nucleotides, each cDNA molecule received a tag. TCRdb passed the 5' RACE reads through MiXCR, listing each CDR3 protein once. The sample comprises approximately 810,000 distinct CDR3 sequences, about 28% of which are singletons, and roughly 17% rests with the top ten. Broader study findings: Nothing was known about donor CMV status, and this possibly confounded expanded clonotype changes. As age increased, TCR beta diversity per million T cells fell in a roughly linear fashion. The percentage of naive T cells correlated strongly with TCR beta diversity.

The sample holds many counts of this clonotype. Its specificity is not known. The TCR originated in a woman older than 75 in good health. Sequenced material: blood.

This CDR3 is CSARRDRGGVNIQYF. CDR3 DNA: TGCAGTGCTAGAAGGGACAGGGGGGGGGTAAACATTCAGTACTTC. V usage is TRBV20-1 and J usage is TRBJ2-4; 11 bases map to TRBD1. Germline CDR1 and CDR2: DFQATT and SNEGSKA (reference sequence). The V gene end was trimmed by 2 bases and the J gene end by 6 bases; junction bases not matched to a gene: 6. CDR3 length: 15 residues.